These 20 T cell receptor beta chains originate from one sample sequenced in a study of OX40 agonist ivuxolimab in advanced cancers. Receptors were amplified or captured by the immunoSEQ multiplex PCR assay. In its TCRdb copy, this immuneACCESS table keeps in-frame sequences only and misses some clones. Where compared with another copy, unresolved V genes explain less than half of these, and the others have no known cause. Across this sample there are some 63,000 clones, with approximately 92% seen only once. Jointly, the top ten make up roughly an eighth of the sample. Sequencing was performed on CD4+ or CD8+ T cells sorted from blood, taken in a trial of the OX40 agonist ivuxolimab. These receptors all stem from an adult with an advanced solid tumor such as melanoma, head and neck, liver or kidney cancer.

The rearrangement joins TRBV9 to TRBJ2-3; 8 bases are a match to TRBD2. Germline CDR1 reads SGDLS; CDR2 reads YYNGEE. Trimming cost V 4 bases and J 2 bases; bases outside gene matches: 9. The length of the CDR3 is 16 residues. The DNA for the CDR3 is TGTGCCAGCAGCCGAAGGCTAGCGGGTTTCACAGATACGCAGTATTTT. This gives the protein CASSRRLAGFTDTQYF.

The chain uses TRBV4-1 and TRBJ2-1; tentatively, D is TRBD2 (5 bases). CDR3 length: 15 residues. Per the germline V gene, CDR1 is MGHRA and CDR2 is YSYEKL. Trimming pared 1 base from V and 4 bases from J, leaving 11 bases between. The CDR3 nucleotides are TGCGCCAGCAGCCAAGTAAGATCGGGGTACAATGAGCAGTTCTTC. It yields the protein CASSQVRSGYNEQFF.

The chain uses TRBV2 and TRBJ2-3; possibly TRBD2 for D (6 bases). The CDR3 extends over 15 amino acids. The germline V gene encodes CDR1 SNHLY and CDR2 FYNNEI. Trimming shortened V by 4 bases and J by 0 bases, and 11 bases separated the two germline ends. CDR3 residues: CASSGRGVSTDTQYF. CDR3 coding DNA: TGTGCCAGCAGTGGTCGCGGGGTCAGCACAGATACGCAGTATTTT.

The sample holds a few counts of this clone. J is TRBJ1-1 and V is TRBV2; 9 nucleotides match TRBD1. The CDR3 sequence is 14 residues long. Germline V lookup: CDR1 SNHLY, CDR2 FYNNEI. V dropped 6 bases and J dropped 3; count of bases not matched to a gene: 5. The CDR3 nucleotides are TGTGCCAGCAGAGAGGGACAGGGAGACACTGAAGCTTTCTTT. Its protein product is CASREGQGDTEAFF.

The chain links TRBV5-4 to TRBJ1-1; D might be TRBD1 (5 bases). CDR1 SGHNT and CDR2 YYREEE come from the germline V gene (reference sequence). V was shortened by 7 bases and J by 6 bases, with 19 bases between the two germline ends. This CDR3 is built from 14 residues. CDR3: CASGMGDLGAEAFF. The CDR3 DNA reads TGTGCCAGCGGAATGGGGGATCTGGGCGCTGAAGCTTTCTTT.

This rearrangement joins TRBV25-1 to TRBJ2-7, with D uncertain. Per the germline V gene, CDR1 is MGHDK and CDR2 is SYGVNS. V lost 3 bases to trimming and J lost 6 bases, with 6 bases between them. The CDR3 loop spans 11 amino acids. The CDR3 reads CASSEYGEQYF. CDR3 bases: TGTGCCAGCAGTGAGTATGGCGAGCAGTACTTC.

V and J are TRBV2 and TRBJ1-1, with 10 bases fitting TRBD1. The CDR3 is 16 residues long. Germline CDR1 SNHLY, CDR2 FYNNEI. V shed 2 bases, J shed 1 base, and the junction held 4 bases outside the gene matches. The CDR3 spells CASSEPTGGPNTEAFF. DNA of the CDR3: TGTGCCAGCAGTGAACCGACAGGGGGCCCGAACACTGAAGCTTTCTTT. Supplemented by reference TRBV2 and TRBJ1-1, the full variable domain reads EPEVTQTPSHQVTQMGQEVILRCVPISNHLYFYWYRQILGQKVEFLVSFYNNEISEKSEIFDDQFSVERPDGSNFTLKIRSTKLEDSAMYFCASSEPTGGPNTEAFFGQGTRLTVV.

This rearrangement joins TRBV5-4 to TRBJ2-7; the D gene is possibly TRBD1 (8 bases). CDR1 and CDR2 (germline): SGHNT, YYREEE (reference sequence). The V end was cut by 4 bases, the J end by 7 bases, with 15 bases between. CDR3 size: 13 residues. CDR3 protein: CASSHRGGWEQYF. In nucleotides, the CDR3 is TGTGCCAGCAGCCACAGGGGGGGCTGGGAGCAGTACTTC.

This clone was counted once. This chain joins TRBV6-1 and TRBJ2-7; D not certain. Germline assignment: CDR1 MNHNS and CDR2 SASEGT. Trimming stripped 7 bases from V and 0 bases from J, with 10 bases between. The CDR3 consists of 13 residues. The CDR3 reads CASIYKVSYEQYF. The CDR3, as DNA: TGTGCCAGCATTTATAAAGTCTCCTACGAGCAGTACTTC.

The chain carries TRBV28 and TRBJ1-2, with a possible D match to TRBD1 (6 bases). This CDR3 comprises 16 residues. CDR1 MDHEN and CDR2 SYDVKM come from the germline V gene. Trimming left V 0 bases short and J 3 bases short, with 14 bases between. CDR3 protein: CASSLWGGTPDYGYTF. In nucleotides, the CDR3 is TGTGCCAGCAGTTTATGGGGTGGGACACCAGACTATGGCTACACCTTC.

The gene calls are TRBV6-1 and TRBJ1-1; 8 bases fit TRBD1. Germline lookup yields CDR1 MNHNS and CDR2 SASEGT. This CDR3 is built from 17 residues. V gave up 3 bases and J gave up 1 base; unmatched junction bases: 10. This CDR3 is CASSDGDRRLPNTEAFF. CDR3 bases: TGTGCCAGCAGTGACGGGGACAGGCGATTGCCGAACACTGAAGCTTTCTTT.

The J gene is TRBJ2-7, the V gene TRBV5-1; D ambiguous. V gave up 0 bases and J gave up 5 bases, with 9 bases separating them. The CDR3 is 13 residues long. The germline CDR1 and CDR2 sequences are SGHRS and YFSETQ. The CDR3 nucleotides are TGCGCCAGCAGCTTGGACGGTTCGGACGAGCAGTACTTC. It translates to CASSLDGSDEQYF.

V gene TRBV11-3 combines with J gene TRBJ2-1; TRBD1 might be the D (5 bases). Trimming left V 5 bases short and J 5 bases short, with 16 bases between. CDR3 size: 15 residues. Per germline, CDR1 SGHNT and CDR2 YENEEA. The DNA of the CDR3 is TGTGCCAGCAGCGAGAATCAGGGTTACCACAATGAGCAGTTCTTC. This gives the protein CASSENQGYHNEQFF.

The V call is TRBV27, the J call TRBJ2-7; D may be TRBD1 (6 bases). CDR1 and CDR2 (germline): MNHEY, SMNVEV (reference sequence). This CDR3 comprises 14 residues. Trimming removed 2 bases from V and 7 bases from J, with 15 bases in between. CDR3 bases: TGTGCCAGCAGTTTAGGTTCAGGGGTCTGGGAGCAGTACTTC. Translated, it gives CASSLGSGVWEQYF.

The chain carries TRBV9 and TRBJ1-2, with no clear D. Trimming shortened V by 3 bases and J by 4 bases, and 13 bases separated the two germline ends. The CDR3 loop spans 14 amino acids. Germline assignment: CDR1 SGDLS and CDR2 YYNGEE. The CDR3, as DNA: TGTGCCAGCAGCGGACCTGAAAAGCTCTATGGCTACACCTTC. Residues: CASSGPEKLYGYTF.

This clone was picked up a small number of times. The rearrangement joins TRBV7-9 to TRBJ1-6; tentatively, D is TRBD1 (5 bases). Trimming left V 0 bases short and J 10 bases short, with 13 bases between. CDR1 and CDR2 from the germline V gene are SEHNR and FQNEAQ (reference sequence). This CDR3 has 15 residues. CDR3 nucleotide sequence: TGTGCCAGCAGCTTAGCGCCGGGACCTAGGTCACCCCTCCACTTT. Amino acid sequence: CASSLAPGPRSPLHF.

This clone occurred many times. The gene calls are TRBV7-9 and TRBJ2-7; 10 bases agree with TRBD2. Germline V lookup: CDR1 SEHNR, CDR2 FQNEAQ (reference sequence). The CDR3 is made up of 16 amino acids. The trim removed 5 bases at V and 2 bases at J, leaving 9 bases unmatched. CDR3: CASSTGTSAFPYEQYF. The CDR3 coding sequence is TGTGCCAGCAGCACCGGGACTAGCGCCTTTCCCTACGAGCAGTACTTC.

In its sample, this clone was seen a few times. The chain links TRBV7-9 to TRBJ2-3, with D unresolved. Germline CDR1 SEHNR, CDR2 FQNEAQ (reference sequence). Trimming removed 5 bases at V and 5 bases at J, with 11 bases between. The CDR3 runs to 13 residues. CDR3 residues: CASSPPFGDTQYF. CDR3 DNA: TGTGCCAGCAGCCCCCCATTCGGAGATACGCAGTATTTT. Variable domain in full (rest from reference TRBV7-9 and TRBJ2-3): DTGVSQNPRHKITKRGQNVTFRCDPISEHNRLYWYRQTLGQGPEFLTYFQNEAQLEKSRLLSDRFSAERPKGSFSTLEIQRTEQGDSAMYLCASSPPFGDTQYFGPGTRLTVL.

The chain couples TRBV27 to TRBJ2-1, with D unresolved. Germline CDR1 reads MNHEY; CDR2 reads SMNVEV (reference sequence). The CDR3 consists of 15 residues. The ends were cut back, 0 bases at V and 7 bases at J, with 13 bases in the middle. CDR3 DNA sequence: TGTGCCAGCAGTTTATCGAACTATCTTCGAAATGAGCAGTTCTTC. Its protein is CASSLSNYLRNEQFF.

The chain employs TRBV27 and TRBJ2-3; D possibly corresponds to TRBD2 (5 bases). V was trimmed by 6 bases and J by 0 bases, leaving 10 bases between them. The CDR3 contains 14 residues. Germline CDR1 and CDR2: MNHEY and SMNVEV (reference sequence). The CDR3 bases are TGTGCCAGCAGCAATAGCGAAAGCACAGATACGCAGTATTTT. The encoded protein is CASSNSESTDTQYF.